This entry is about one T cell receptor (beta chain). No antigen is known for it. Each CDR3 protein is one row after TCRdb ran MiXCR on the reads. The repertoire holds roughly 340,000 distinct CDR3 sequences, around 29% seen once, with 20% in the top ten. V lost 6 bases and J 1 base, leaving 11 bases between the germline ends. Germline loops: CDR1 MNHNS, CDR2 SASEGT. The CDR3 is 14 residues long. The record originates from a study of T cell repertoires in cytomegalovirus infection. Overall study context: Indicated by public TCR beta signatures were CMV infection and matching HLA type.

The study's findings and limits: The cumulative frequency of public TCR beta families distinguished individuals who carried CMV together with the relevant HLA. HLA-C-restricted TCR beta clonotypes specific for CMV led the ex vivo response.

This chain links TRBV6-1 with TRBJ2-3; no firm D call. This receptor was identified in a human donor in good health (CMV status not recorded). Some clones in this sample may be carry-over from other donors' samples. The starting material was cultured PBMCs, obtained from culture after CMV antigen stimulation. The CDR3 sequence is CASSPVGRTDTQYF. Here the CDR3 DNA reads TGTGCCAGCAGCCCTGTGGGTCGCACAGATACGCAGTATTTT.